This entry is about one T cell receptor beta chain. Antigen: not known. This specimen comes from a study of Ad26.COV2.S vaccination and SARS-CoV-2 variants. Study observations and caveats: Reported post-vaccination CD8+ and CD4+ T cell responses to spike showed substantial breadth. People who got the vaccine or the placebo had similar non-spike TCR breadth. Measurements of TCR breadth and depth may have given underestimates of the total T cell responses.

Stated treatment: around 19 received Ad26.COV2.S at low or high dose, single or two shots; 5 received placebo; per-sample allocation not given. Repertoires come from day 63 after the first vaccine or placebo injection. Profiled with immunoSEQ multiplex PCR; TCRdb holds only in-frame clones, not every one. The top ten clones hold 1.5% to 2% of a sample with about 460,000 clones, approximately 90% of them seen once. CDR1 and CDR2 from the germline V gene are MGHDK and SYGVNS. V shed 5 bases and J shed 5 bases, with 12 bases lying between them. The CDR3 runs to 13 residues. The source is a person between 18 and 65 years old who received the Ad26.COV2.S COVID-19 vaccine or a placebo. This specimen consisted of peripheral blood, obtained in a trial of Ad26.COV2.S vaccine versus placebo. The chain employs TRBV25-1 and TRBJ2-5; D may be TRBD1 or TRBD2 (7 bases each). CDR3: CASSQGGTETQYF. In DNA form, the CDR3 reads TGTGCCAGCAGTCAGGGGGGGACGGAGACCCAGTACTTC.